Following are 11 T cell receptor beta chains from one sample sequenced in a study of blood T cell repertoires in COVID-19. The repertoire was sequenced with immunoSEQ multiplex PCR; TCRdb's copy has only in-frame clones and lacks some. Of about 47,000 clones in the sample, 82% were seen once. The sample was peripheral blood. Source of these receptors: a human donor with acute or convalescent COVID-19. The donor label of this sample is uncertain.

Only one count was recorded for this clone. V gene TRBV27 combines with J gene TRBJ1-2; no definite D call. V shed 8 bases and J shed 3 bases, with 13 bases lying between them. The CDR3 sequence is 13 residues long. The germline CDR1 and CDR2 sequences are MNHEY and SMNVEV (reference sequence). CDR3 coding DNA: TGTGCCAGCCTAAAACGGGATCACTATGGCTACACCTTC. Amino acid sequence: CASLKRDHYGYTF.

The rearrangement links TRBV6-6 to TRBJ2-1, with 10 positions matching TRBD1. Germline-derived CDR1 and CDR2 are MNHNY and SVGAGI (reference sequence). This CDR3 contains 15 residues. The V and J ends lost 7 bases and 2 bases, in that order; junction bases with no gene match: 5. For the CDR3, the DNA is TGTGCCAGCACCACGACAGGGGGCGCCTACAATGAGCAGTTCTTC. Translated, it gives CASTTTGGAYNEQFF.

This chain joins TRBV9 and TRBJ2-5; TRBD2 matches 13 bases. Germline CDR1 is SGDLS and CDR2 is YYNGEE. This CDR3 has 16 residues. V dropped 3 bases and J dropped 1; count of bases not matched to a gene: 3. The CDR3 sequence is CASSAGLAGPQETQYF. CDR3 sequence (DNA): TGTGCCAGCAGCGCGGGACTAGCGGGGCCCCAAGAGACCCAGTACTTC.

The chain employs TRBV9 and TRBJ2-6; possible D gene TRBD1, 6 bases. Germline V gene data show CDR1 as SGDLS and CDR2 as YYNGEE. Deletions cut 10 bases from V and 2 bases from J, with 13 bases between. This CDR3 is 14 amino acids long. The CDR3 loop is CASQQGAGANVLTF. CDR3 nucleotide sequence: TGTGCCTCCCAACAGGGTGCTGGGGCCAACGTCCTGACTTTC.

The chain couples TRBV10-3 to TRBJ2-1, with 10 positions matching TRBD2. Germline CDR1 is ENHRY and CDR2 is SYGVKD. This CDR3 contains 17 residues. J gave up 2 bases and V 3 bases, and 7 bases lay outside the gene matches. The CDR3 is CAISDDLAGVTYNEQFF. CDR3 coding DNA: TGTGCCATCAGTGACGATCTAGCGGGAGTGACCTACAATGAGCAGTTCTTC.

This chain links TRBV15 with TRBJ1-5, with 7 bases that match TRBD1. This CDR3 is built from 18 residues. V gave up 3 bases and J gave up 0 bases; unmatched junction bases: 11. Germline assignment: CDR1 LNHNV and CDR2 YYDKDF (reference sequence). The CDR3 loop is CATSSRGQGGYSNQPQHF. The CDR3 nucleotides are TGTGCCACCAGCAGCAGAGGGCAGGGGGGCTATAGCAATCAGCCCCAGCATTTT.

This clone showed up just a few times. This chain links TRBV19 with TRBJ1-6; the match to TRBD1 covers 9 bases. CDR1 and CDR2 (germline): LNHDA, SQIVND (reference sequence). V lost 6 bases to trimming and J lost 9 bases; unmatched junction nucleotides: 6. This CDR3 region has 14 residues. CDR3 amino acids: CASRGTGYGSPLHF. The CDR3 DNA reads TGTGCCAGTAGAGGGACAGGGTATGGTTCACCCCTCCACTTT.

This rearrangement joins TRBV25-1 to TRBJ2-7; possibly TRBD1 for D (6 bases). Germline CDR1 and CDR2: MGHDK and SYGVNS. Trimming removed 6 bases from V and 0 bases from J, with 12 bases in between. The CDR3 has 14 amino acids. The CDR3, as DNA: TGTGCCAGCAGCCCTTGGGACAACTCCTACGAGCAGTACTTC. Amino acid sequence: CASSPWDNSYEQYF.

A word on this clone: In the same sample, other DNA sequences code for this CDR3. V gene TRBV5-1 combines with J gene TRBJ2-3; 8 positions agree with TRBD2. The CDR3 spans 15 residues. The ends lost 0 bases at V and 3 bases at J; junction bases unmatched: 3. Germline V gene data show CDR1 as SGHRS and CDR2 as YFSETQ. This chain's CDR3 is CASSLVLAETDTQYF. Here the CDR3 DNA reads TGCGCCAGCAGCTTGGTACTAGCGGAGACAGATACGCAGTATTTT.

V and J are TRBV5-4 and TRBJ2-1, with TRBD1 as a possible D gene (6 bases). The CDR3 spans 12 residues. Trimming cost V 0 bases and J 15 bases, with 13 bases left between them. Germline CDR1 reads SGHNT; CDR2 reads YYREEE (reference sequence). The CDR3 region is CASSLGQALGFF. In DNA, the CDR3 is TGTGCCAGCAGCTTGGGACAGGCTTTAGGGTTCTTC.

This clone was counted once. The chain uses TRBV19 and TRBJ1-1, with a tentative D call TRBD1 (5 bases). Trimming pared 5 bases from V and 0 bases from J, leaving 7 bases between. CDR1 is LNHDA and CDR2 is SQIVND in the germline V gene (reference sequence). The CDR3 loop spans 13 amino acids. This CDR3 is CASSPTVNTEAFF. In nucleotides, the CDR3 is TGTGCCAGTAGTCCGACAGTGAACACTGAAGCTTTCTTT.